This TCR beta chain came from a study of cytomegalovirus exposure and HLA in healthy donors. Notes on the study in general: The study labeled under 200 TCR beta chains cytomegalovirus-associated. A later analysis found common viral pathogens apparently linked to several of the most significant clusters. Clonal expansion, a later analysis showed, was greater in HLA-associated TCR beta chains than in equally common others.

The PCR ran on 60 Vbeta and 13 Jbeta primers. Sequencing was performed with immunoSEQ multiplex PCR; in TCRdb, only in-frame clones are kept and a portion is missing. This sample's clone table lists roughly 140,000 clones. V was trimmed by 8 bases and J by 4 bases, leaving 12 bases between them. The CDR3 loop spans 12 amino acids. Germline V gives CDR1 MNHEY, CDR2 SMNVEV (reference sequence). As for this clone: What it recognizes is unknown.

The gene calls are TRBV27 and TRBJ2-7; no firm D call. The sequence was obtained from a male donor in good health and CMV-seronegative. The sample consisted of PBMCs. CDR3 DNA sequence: TGTGCCAGCGGCCCCCCCTGGTACGAGCAGTACTTC. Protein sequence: CASGPPWYEQYF.